This T cell receptor (beta chain) was sequenced during a study of blood T cell repertoires in COVID-19. Germline CDR1 and CDR2: ENHRY and SYGVKD. J lost 6 bases, V lost 6 bases, and 5 bases had no gene match. There are 15 residues in the CDR3. Generated by immunoSEQ multiplex PCR, the TCRdb table keeps only in-frame clones and is missing some. The table includes fewer than 300,000 clones, roughly 85% detected once. This study enrolled people aged about 18 to 100 from about two dozen US geographic areas. Allocation to cohorts depended on clinical history reported by the participants. Input material: PBMCs or T cells enriched from blood (not recorded which). The rearrangement uses TRBV10-3 and TRBJ2-1; 13 nucleotides align to TRBD2. This TCR was recovered from a woman aged 45-65 years who had recovered from COVID-19. The CDR3 spells CAISLGTSGINEQFF. For the CDR3, the DNA is TGTGCCATCAGCCTCGGGACTAGCGGGATCAATGAGCAGTTCTTC.